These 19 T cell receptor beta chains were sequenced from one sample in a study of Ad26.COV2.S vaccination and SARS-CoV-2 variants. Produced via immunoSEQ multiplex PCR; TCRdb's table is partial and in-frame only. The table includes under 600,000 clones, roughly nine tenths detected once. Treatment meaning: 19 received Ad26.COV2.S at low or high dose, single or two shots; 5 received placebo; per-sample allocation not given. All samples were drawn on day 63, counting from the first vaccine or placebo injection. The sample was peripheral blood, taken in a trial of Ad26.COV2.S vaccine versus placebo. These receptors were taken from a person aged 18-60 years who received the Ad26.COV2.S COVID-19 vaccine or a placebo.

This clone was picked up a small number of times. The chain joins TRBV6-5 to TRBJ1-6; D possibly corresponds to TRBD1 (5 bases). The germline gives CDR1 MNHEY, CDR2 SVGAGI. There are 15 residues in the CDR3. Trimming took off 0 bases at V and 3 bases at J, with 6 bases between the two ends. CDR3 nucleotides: TGTGCCAGCAGTTACTCGGGGGACTATAATTCACCCCTCCACTTT. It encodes CASSYSGDYNSPLHF.

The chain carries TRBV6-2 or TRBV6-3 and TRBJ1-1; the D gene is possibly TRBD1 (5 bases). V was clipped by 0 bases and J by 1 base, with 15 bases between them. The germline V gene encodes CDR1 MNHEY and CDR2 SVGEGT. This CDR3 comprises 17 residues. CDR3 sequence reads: CASSYSIVATANTEAFF. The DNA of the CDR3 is TGTGCCAGCAGTTACTCGATCGTCGCGACAGCGAACACTGAAGCTTTCTTT.

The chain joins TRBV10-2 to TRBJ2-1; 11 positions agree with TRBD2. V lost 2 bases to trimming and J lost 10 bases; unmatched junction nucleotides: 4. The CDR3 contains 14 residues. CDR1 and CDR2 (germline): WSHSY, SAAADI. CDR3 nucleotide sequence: TGCGCCAGCAGTGAGATTAGCGGGAGGGGAGAGCAGTTCTTC. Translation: CASSEISGRGEQFF.

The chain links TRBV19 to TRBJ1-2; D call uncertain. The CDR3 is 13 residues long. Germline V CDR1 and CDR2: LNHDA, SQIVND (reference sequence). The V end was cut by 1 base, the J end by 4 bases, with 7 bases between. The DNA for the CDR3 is TGTGCCAGTAGTATAGGACCGACCTATGGCTACACCTTC. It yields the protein CASSIGPTYGYTF. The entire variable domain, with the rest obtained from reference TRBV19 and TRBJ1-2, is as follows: DGGITQSPKYLFRKEGQNVTLSCEQNLNHDAMYWYRQDPGQGLRLIYYSQIVNDFQKGDIAEGYSVSREKKESFPLTVTSAQKNPTAFYLCASSIGPTYGYTFGSGTRLTVV.

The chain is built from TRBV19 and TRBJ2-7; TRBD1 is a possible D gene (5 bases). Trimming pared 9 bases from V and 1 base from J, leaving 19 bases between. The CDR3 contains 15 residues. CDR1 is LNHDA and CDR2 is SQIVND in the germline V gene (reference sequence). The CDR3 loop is CASRVESTGSYEQYF. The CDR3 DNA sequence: TGTGCCAGCAGGGTGGAATCGACTGGGTCCTACGAGCAGTACTTC.

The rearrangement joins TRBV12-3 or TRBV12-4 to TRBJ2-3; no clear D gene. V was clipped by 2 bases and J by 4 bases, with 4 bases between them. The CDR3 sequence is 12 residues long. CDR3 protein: CASSLLSDTQYF. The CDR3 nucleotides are TGTGCCAGCAGTTTATTGTCAGATACGCAGTATTTT.

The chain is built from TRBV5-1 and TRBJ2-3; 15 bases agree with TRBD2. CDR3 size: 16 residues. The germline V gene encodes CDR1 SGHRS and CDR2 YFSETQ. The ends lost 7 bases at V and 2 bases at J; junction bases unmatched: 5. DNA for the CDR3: TGCGCCAGCGGACTAGCGGGGGGGCCCGCCACAGATACGCAGTATTTT. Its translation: CASGLAGGPATDTQYF.

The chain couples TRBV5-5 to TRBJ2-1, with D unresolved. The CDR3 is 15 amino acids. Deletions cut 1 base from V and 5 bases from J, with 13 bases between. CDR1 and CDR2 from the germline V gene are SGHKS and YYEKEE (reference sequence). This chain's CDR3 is CASSLSAAHDNEQFF. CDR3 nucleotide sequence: TGTGCCAGCAGCTTGTCGGCGGCACACGACAATGAGCAGTTCTTC.

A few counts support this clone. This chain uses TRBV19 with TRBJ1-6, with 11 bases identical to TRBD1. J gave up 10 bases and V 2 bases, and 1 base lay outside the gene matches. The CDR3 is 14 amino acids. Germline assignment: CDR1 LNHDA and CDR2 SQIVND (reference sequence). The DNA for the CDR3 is TGTGCCAGTAGTATATGGACAGGGGGCTCACCCCTCCACTTT. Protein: CASSIWTGGSPLHF.

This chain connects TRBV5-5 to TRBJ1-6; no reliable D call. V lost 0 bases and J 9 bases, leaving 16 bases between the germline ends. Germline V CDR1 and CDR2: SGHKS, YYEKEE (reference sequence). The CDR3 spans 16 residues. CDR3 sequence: CASSLGPGSWTSPLHF. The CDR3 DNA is TGTGCCAGCAGCTTGGGTCCGGGCAGCTGGACTTCACCCCTCCACTTT.

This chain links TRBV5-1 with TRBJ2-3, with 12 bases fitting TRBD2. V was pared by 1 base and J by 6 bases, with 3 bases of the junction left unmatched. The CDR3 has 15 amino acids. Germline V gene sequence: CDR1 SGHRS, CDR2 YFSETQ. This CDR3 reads CASSLLAGGPDTQYF. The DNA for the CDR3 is TGCGCCAGCAGCTTGCTAGCGGGGGGGCCGGATACGCAGTATTTT.

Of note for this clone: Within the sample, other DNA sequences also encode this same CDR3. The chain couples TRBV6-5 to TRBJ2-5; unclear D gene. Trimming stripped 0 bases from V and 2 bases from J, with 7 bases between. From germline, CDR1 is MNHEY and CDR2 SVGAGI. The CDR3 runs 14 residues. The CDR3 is CASSYSSLQETQYF. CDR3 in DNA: TGTGCCAGCAGTTACTCATCCTTACAAGAGACCCAGTACTTC.

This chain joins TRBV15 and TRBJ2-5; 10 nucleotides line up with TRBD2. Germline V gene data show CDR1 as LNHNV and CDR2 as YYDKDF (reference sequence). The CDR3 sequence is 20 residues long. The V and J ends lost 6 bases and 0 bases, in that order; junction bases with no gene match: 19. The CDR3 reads CATSNARLASGGRYQETQYF. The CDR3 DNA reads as TGTGCCACCAGTAATGCCCGTTTGGCTAGCGGGGGACGGTACCAAGAGACCCAGTACTTC. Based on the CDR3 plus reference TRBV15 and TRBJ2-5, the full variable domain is DAMVIQNPRYQVTQFGKPVTLSCSQTLNHNVMYWYQQKSSQAPKLLFHYYDKDFNNEADTPDNFQSRRPNTSFCFLDIRSPGLGDTAMYLCATSNARLASGGRYQETQYFGPGTRLLVL.

CDR3 sequence reads: CASSQYAGVQNTEAFF. The DNA for the CDR3 is TGTGCCAGCAGCCAGTATGCAGGGGTTCAGAACACTGAAGCTTTCTTT. V is TRBV3-1 (or the pseudogene TRBV3-2) and J is TRBJ1-1; D is possibly TRBD1 (6 bases). The CDR3 runs 16 residues. V was clipped by 3 bases and J by 1 base, with 15 bases between them. Germline V gives CDR1 LGHDT, CDR2 YNNKEL (reference sequence).

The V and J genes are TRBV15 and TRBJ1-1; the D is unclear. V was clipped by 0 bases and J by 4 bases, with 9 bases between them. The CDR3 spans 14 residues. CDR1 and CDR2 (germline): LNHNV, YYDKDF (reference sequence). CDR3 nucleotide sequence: TGTGCCACCAGCAGAGATACCCTCGGCACTGAAGCTTTCTTT. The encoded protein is CATSRDTLGTEAFF.

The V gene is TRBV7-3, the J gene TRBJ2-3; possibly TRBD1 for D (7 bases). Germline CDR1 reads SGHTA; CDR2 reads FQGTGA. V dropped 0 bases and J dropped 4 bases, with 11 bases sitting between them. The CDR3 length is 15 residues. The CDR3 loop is CASSLTRGQSDTQYF. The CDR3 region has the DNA TGTGCCAGCAGCTTAACGCGGGGACAGTCAGATACGCAGTATTTT. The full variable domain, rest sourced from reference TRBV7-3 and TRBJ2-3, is GAGVSQTPSNKVTEKGKYVELRCDPISGHTALYWYRQSLGQGPEFLIYFQGTGAADDSGLPNDRFFAVRPEGSVSTLKIQRTERGDSAVYLCASSLTRGQSDTQYFGPGTRLTVL.

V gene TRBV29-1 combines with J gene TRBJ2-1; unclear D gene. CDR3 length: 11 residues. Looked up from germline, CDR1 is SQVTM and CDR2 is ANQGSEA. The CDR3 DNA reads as TGCAGTTACGATCGACTTCGTGAGCAGTTCTTC. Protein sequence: CSYDRLREQFF.

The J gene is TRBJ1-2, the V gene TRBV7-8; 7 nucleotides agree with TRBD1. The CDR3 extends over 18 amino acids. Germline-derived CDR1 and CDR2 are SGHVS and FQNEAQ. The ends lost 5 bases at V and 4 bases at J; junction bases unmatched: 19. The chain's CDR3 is CASSPNRGQPKGGYGYTF. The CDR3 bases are TGTGCCAGCAGCCCCAATAGGGGACAGCCAAAAGGGGGCTATGGCTACACCTTC.

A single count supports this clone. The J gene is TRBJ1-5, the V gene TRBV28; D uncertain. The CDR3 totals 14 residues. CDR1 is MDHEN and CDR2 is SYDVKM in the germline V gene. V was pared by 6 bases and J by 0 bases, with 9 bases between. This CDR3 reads CASSQRPSNQPQHF. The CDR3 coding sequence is TGTGCCAGCAGCCAAAGGCCTAGCAATCAGCCCCAGCATTTT. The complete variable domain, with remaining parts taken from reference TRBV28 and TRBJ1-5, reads DVKVTQSSRYLVKRTGEKVFLECVQDMDHENMFWYRQDPGLGLRLIYFSYDVKMKEKGDIPEGYSVSREKKERFSLILESASTNQTSMYLCASSQRPSNQPQHFGDGTRLSIL.